The T cell receptor (beta chain) under discussion was sequenced for a study of blood T cell repertoires in COVID-19. Background on the study: The cDNA or gDNA used as material had been derived from T cells, B-cell-depleted T cells, or PBMCs.

Clones were read by immunoSEQ multiplex PCR, and TCRdb kept only the in-frame ones, dropping some. This sample has about 220,000 clones, with over 75% found just once. There are 13 residues in the CDR3. In germline, CDR1 is LNHDA, CDR2 SQIVND (reference sequence). Deletions cut 6 bases from V and 4 bases from J, with 12 bases between. The clonotype was recovered from a middle-aged man with active or convalescent COVID-19. The sample taken for sequencing was peripheral blood. The chain couples TRBV19 to TRBJ1-2; D remains ambiguous. The CDR3 DNA sequence: TGTGCCAGTAGCGAGGGCTCGGGCTATGGCTACACCTTC. It specifies CASSEGSGYGYTF.